A single sample is the source of the 22 T cell receptor beta chains below, sequenced in a study of shared clonotypes between healthy human individuals. The repertoire was sequenced with immunoSEQ multiplex PCR; TCRdb's copy has only in-frame clones and lacks some. Altogether some 550,000 clones are present, 95% to 98% being singletons, with the ten largest covering 0.045% to 0.06%. Sequencing used naive CD4+ T cells sorted from blood. Stated subset: CD45RA+ positively selected. The receptors shown here come from a woman aged 25 to 45 in good health.

The gene calls are TRBV7-9 and TRBJ2-6; D gene uncertain. CDR1 and CDR2 from the germline V gene are SEHNR and FQNEAQ (reference sequence). The CDR3 is 16 residues long. V was pared by 1 base and J by 0 bases, with 7 bases between. In nucleotides, the CDR3 is TGTGCCAGCAGCTTAGAGGTGCGCTCTGGGGCCAACGTCCTGACTTTC. It is translated as CASSLEVRSGANVLTF.

This clone was recorded once. This rearrangement joins TRBV4-1 to TRBJ2-5; D is uncertain. Germline CDR1 reads MGHRA; CDR2 reads YSYEKL. CDR3 length: 16 residues. V was pared by 0 bases and J by 5 bases, with 16 bases between. The CDR3 nucleotides read TGCGCCAGCAGCCAAGATATGTCAAGACCCGGGGAGACCCAGTACTTC. The encoded protein is CASSQDMSRPGETQYF.

CDR3 protein: CASSQVGSRGLYNEQFF. The CDR3 nucleotides are TGCGCCAGCAGCCAAGTCGGGTCGCGGGGACTTTACAATGAGCAGTTCTTC. The chain has TRBV4-1 and TRBJ2-1; a weak D match, TRBD2 (6 bases). This CDR3 comprises 17 residues. Germline CDR1 is MGHRA and CDR2 is YSYEKL. Trimming took off 1 base at V and 4 bases at J, with 17 bases between the two ends.

This chain uses TRBV5-1 with TRBJ2-5; no firm D call. Gene TRBJ2-7 matches the end of the DNA better, so the J call may be wrong. The CDR3 runs to 14 residues. CDR1 is SGHRS, CDR2 YFSETQ, per germline. As DNA, the CDR3 is TGCGCCAGCAGTCGTGGGGTTACCTCCTACGAGCAGTACTTC. Protein: CASSRGVTSYEQYF.

The V and J genes are TRBV5-8 and TRBJ2-5; TRBD1 aligns across 7 bases. The J call may not be correct, given that the DNA end is closer to TRBJ2-7. CDR1 SGHTS and CDR2 YDEGEE come from the germline V gene. The CDR3 runs to 13 residues. CDR3 DNA: TGTGCCAGCAGCTTTAAACAGGGGAGCGAGCAGTACTTC. It specifies CASSFKQGSEQYF.

The chain recombines TRBV4-1 with TRBJ2-3, with D unclear. V gave up 0 bases and J gave up 6 bases, with 13 bases separating them. Germline loops: CDR1 MGHRA, CDR2 YSYEKL. The CDR3 extends over 15 amino acids. The CDR3 DNA reads TGCGCCAGCAGCCAAGATAAATACTTCTTTGATACGCAGTATTTT. Its translation is CASSQDKYFFDTQYF.

This clone was seen once. The gene calls are TRBV7-2 and TRBJ1-1; TRBD1 aligns across 12 bases. CDR3 length: 18 residues. Trimming took 8 bases from V and 4 from J; bases not matched to a gene: 17. Germline V gene lookup returns CDR1 SGHTA and CDR2 FQGNSA. CDR3 nucleotides: TGTGCCAGCTTGGCTCCCGCTCGGGACAGGGGGCGAGGCACTGAAGCTTTCTTT. Amino acid sequence: CASLAPARDRGRGTEAFF. Together with reference TRBV7-2 and TRBJ1-1, the CDR3 gives the full variable domain: GAGVSQSPSNKVTEKGKDVELRCDPISGHTALYWYRQSLGQGLEFLIYFQGNSAPDKSGLPSDRFSAERTGGSVSTLTIQRTQQEDSAVYLCASLAPARDRGRGTEAFFGQGTRLTVV.

The chain joins TRBV10-3 to TRBJ1-3; weak D call: TRBD1 (5 bases). Looked up from germline, CDR1 is ENHRY and CDR2 is SYGVKD. The CDR3 is 14 residues long. V dropped 3 bases and J dropped 8 bases, with 14 bases sitting between them. CDR3 in DNA: TGTGCCATCAGTGAATTCGGGGCGGGCGACACCATATATTTT. Translating gives CAISEFGAGDTIYF.

The gene calls are TRBV7-9 and TRBJ2-3; D call uncertain. V lost 5 bases and J 2 bases, leaving 5 bases between the germline ends. The CDR3 extends over 12 amino acids. Germline loops: CDR1 SEHNR, CDR2 FQNEAQ (reference sequence). CDR3 sequence reads: CASSRTTDTQYF. The CDR3 DNA reads TGTGCCAGCAGCAGGACCACAGATACGCAGTATTTT.

V gene TRBV14 combines with J gene TRBJ2-3; D might be TRBD2 (6 bases). The CDR3 contains 15 residues. V shed 3 bases and J shed 4 bases, with 14 bases lying between them. Germline-derived CDR1 and CDR2 are SGHDN and FVKESK. The CDR3 loop is CASSQKASAPDTQYF. CDR3 DNA sequence: TGTGCCAGCAGCCAGAAGGCTAGCGCCCCAGATACGCAGTATTTT.

The chain has TRBV10-3 and TRBJ2-3, with D possibly matching TRBD2 (5 bases). V was clipped by 0 bases and J by 5 bases, with 12 bases between them. Germline CDR1 ENHRY, CDR2 SYGVKD. The CDR3 loop spans 15 amino acids. CDR3: CAISESTRGKDTQYF. Written as DNA, the CDR3 is TGTGCCATCAGTGAGTCGACTCGGGGAAAAGATACGCAGTATTTT.

V usage is TRBV25-1 and J usage is TRBJ1-2, with D hard to call. Looked up from germline, CDR1 is MGHDK and CDR2 is SYGVNS. V gave up 11 bases and J gave up 8 bases, with 18 bases separating them. This CDR3 contains 12 residues. Here the CDR3 DNA reads TGTGCCTGTAGAAGGGCAGGAGACGGCTACACCTTC. It codes for CACRRAGDGYTF.

This sequence joins TRBV5-1 and TRBJ1-1; TRBD1 matches 8 bases. With V trimmed by 2 bases and J by 1 base, 7 bases remained unmatched. The CDR3 sequence is 16 residues long. Germline CDR1 and CDR2: SGHRS and YFSETQ. The CDR3 is CASSFGQGRQNTEAFF. For the CDR3, the DNA is TGCGCCAGCAGCTTCGGACAGGGAAGGCAGAACACTGAAGCTTTCTTT.

This clone has just one count. The chain joins TRBV11-2 to TRBJ2-2, with D tentatively TRBD1 or TRBD2 (5 bases each). Germline V gene data show CDR1 as SGHAT and CDR2 as FQNNGV. V gave up 4 bases and J gave up 3 bases, with 12 bases separating them. The CDR3 loop spans 15 amino acids. The CDR3 here is CASSSGRTDTGELFF. CDR3 DNA: TGTGCCAGCAGCTCGGGACGGACTGACACCGGGGAGCTGTTTTTT. The full variable domain, in which reference TRBV11-2 and TRBJ2-2 provide the parts outside the CDR3, is EAGVAQSPRYKIIEKRQSVAFWCNPISGHATLYWYQQILGQGPKLLIQFQNNGVVDDSQLPKDRFSAERLKGVDSTLKIQPAKLEDSAVYLCASSSGRTDTGELFFGEGSRLTVL.

The chain carries TRBV5-1 and TRBJ1-1, with D possibly TRBD1 on 5 matching bases. The CDR3 loop spans 12 amino acids. The germline V gene encodes CDR1 SGHRS and CDR2 YFSETQ. Trimming took off 4 bases at V and 3 bases at J, with 7 bases between the two ends. The CDR3 reads CASSMGHTEAFF. The DNA for the CDR3 is TGCGCCAGCAGCATGGGGCACACTGAAGCTTTCTTT.

V and J are TRBV6-5 and TRBJ2-1, with 7 positions matching TRBD1. CDR1 is MNHEY and CDR2 is SVGAGI in the germline V gene. The ends lost 4 bases at V and 7 bases at J; junction bases unmatched: 7. The CDR3 is 14 residues long. The CDR3 reads CASSLPDRVNEQFF. The DNA for the CDR3 is TGTGCCAGCAGTTTACCCGACAGGGTGAATGAGCAGTTCTTC.

The J gene is TRBJ2-7, the V gene TRBV18; 10 bases are shared with TRBD1. The germline gives CDR1 KGHSH, CDR2 LQKENI. Losses at the gene ends were 4 bases for V and 7 bases for J; bases not matched to a gene: 10. This CDR3 spans 15 amino acids. CDR3 nucleotides: TGTGCCAGCTCACTTCCGGGACAGGGGAGGAGGGAGCAGTACTTC. Its protein is CASSLPGQGRREQYF.

The chain couples TRBV7-6 to TRBJ2-2; tentatively, D is TRBD1 (6 bases). Trimming took off 4 bases at V and 1 base at J, with 13 bases between the two ends. This CDR3 region has 16 residues. Germline lookup yields CDR1 SGHVS and CDR2 FNYEAQ. CDR3 sequence reads: CASSSRGTVNTGELFF. As DNA, the CDR3 is TGTGCCAGCAGCTCAAGGGGGACCGTGAACACCGGGGAGCTGTTTTTT. Full variable domain (outside the CDR3, taken from reference TRBV7-6 and TRBJ2-2): GAGVSQSPRYKVTKRGQDVALRCDPISGHVSLYWYRQALGQGPEFLTYFNYEAQQDKSGLPNDRFSAERPEGSISTLTIQRTEQRDSAMYRCASSSRGTVNTGELFFGEGSRLTVL.

The chain combines TRBV2 with TRBJ2-7, with a possible D match to TRBD1 (6 bases). Trimming shortened V by 1 base and J by 2 bases, and 15 bases separated the two germline ends. Germline CDR1 is SNHLY and CDR2 is FYNNEI. This CDR3 is 16 amino acids long. The DNA for the CDR3 is TGTGCCAGCAGTGAAGGGGTGTGGGACAAGACCTACGAGCAGTACTTC. It translates to CASSEGVWDKTYEQYF. Combining the CDR3 with reference TRBV2 and TRBJ2-7 gives the whole variable domain EPEVTQTPSHQVTQMGQEVILRCVPISNHLYFYWYRQILGQKVEFLVSFYNNEISEKSEIFDDQFSVERPDGSNFTLKIRSTKLEDSAMYFCASSEGVWDKTYEQYFGPGTRLTVT.

For this clone: Other DNA sequences of this sample code for an identical CDR3. The J gene is TRBJ1-1, the V gene TRBV28; the match to TRBD1 covers 7 bases. CDR3 length equals 14 residues. The germline V gene has CDR1 MDHEN and CDR2 SYDVKM. J gave up 6 bases and V 3 bases, and 7 bases lay outside the gene matches. CDR3 coding DNA: TGTGCCAGCAGTTTGACAGGGAAATTCTCTGAAGCTTTCTTT. Translated: CASSLTGKFSEAFF.

The chain couples TRBV27 to TRBJ2-1; weak D call: TRBD2 (6 bases). Germline CDR1 MNHEY, CDR2 SMNVEV (reference sequence). V was trimmed by 5 bases and J by 4 bases, leaving 15 bases between them. This CDR3 contains 15 residues. In nucleotides, the CDR3 is TGTGCCAGCAGTCTTAAGGCGGGATCGTACAATGAGCAGTTCTTC. This gives the protein CASSLKAGSYNEQFF.

The chain combines TRBV28 with TRBJ2-1; 8 positions agree with TRBD2. CDR1 and CDR2 from the germline V gene are MDHEN and SYDVKM. This CDR3 is 16 amino acids long. The V segment lost 5 bases and the J segment 3 bases; nucleotides outside the gene matches: 9. This chain's CDR3 is CASSQGSSGLYNEQFF. CDR3 DNA: TGTGCCAGCAGTCAAGGTTCTAGCGGGCTCTACAATGAGCAGTTCTTC.